Detailed here is one T cell receptor (beta chain). Mismatch with germline at one junction end may stem from a read error. This entry comes from a study of cytomegalovirus exposure and HLA in healthy donors. Germline V gene data show CDR1 as SGDLS and CDR2 as YYNGEE. This CDR3 is built from 16 residues. With 60 Vbeta and 13 Jbeta primers, the PCR was carried out. TCRdb keeps only in-frame clones here, not all; method: immunoSEQ multiplex PCR. The repertoire has more than 140,000 clones, roughly 85% of them found once; the top ten carry approximately 0.66%. Sequenced input: PBMCs. The clonotype comes from a male donor in good health and CMV-seronegative. The chain carries TRBV9 and TRBJ2-1, with 10 bases lining up with TRBD1. Here the CDR3 DNA reads TGTGCCAGCAGCGCCGAATGGACAGGGGGAAGTGGAGAGCGGTTCTTC. Amino acids: CASSAEWTGGSGERFF.